This T cell receptor (beta chain) was sequenced for a study of blood T cell repertoires in COVID-19. As for the study in general: T cells, B-cell-depleted T cells, or PBMCs supplied cDNA or gDNA.

Original handling: How many nucleated cells were present was estimated from reference gene primer amplification. The protocol was immunoSEQ multiplex PCR, while the TCRdb copy is restricted to in-frame clones and leaves out a portion. The V and J calls and clone size come from that table; D and trimming were worked out from the DNA. The table includes 200,000 to 250,000 clones, around nine tenths detected once. The germline CDR1 and CDR2 sequences are MNHEY and SVGAGI. CDR3 length equals 15 residues. Trimming left V 6 bases short and J 5 bases short, with 18 bases between. The sequence derives from a woman in her thirties or forties with acute or convalescent COVID-19. Sequencing was performed on peripheral blood. The rearrangement joins TRBV6-5 to TRBJ2-3; D is possibly TRBD2 (6 bases). The CDR3 DNA reads TGTGCCAGCAGCCACGCCCGACTAGTTGAAGATACGCAGTATTTT. It codes for CASSHARLVEDTQYF.